This T cell receptor beta chain was identified in a study of early T cells in non-severe SARS-CoV-2 infection. Findings and limits, study-wide: The matching step, a VDJdb search, favored anti-spike CD8 responses and missed private and CD4 specificities.

TCRdb itself ran the 5' RACE reads through MiXCR, one entry per CDR3 protein. This sample has about 30,000 distinct CDR3 sequences, with roughly 5.2% found just once. This clonotype was counted a few times. Its antigen remains unknown. V gave up 1 base and J gave up 1 base, with 8 bases separating them. Germline values: CDR1 SGHDT, CDR2 YYEEEE. This CDR3 contains 14 residues. The rearrangement links TRBV5-6 to TRBJ1-2, with D perhaps matching TRBD1 (5 bases). The sequenced material came from whole blood. This TCR derives from an adult who was a healthcare worker with PCR-confirmed SARS-CoV-2 infection or an uninfected control (not recorded which). This chain's CDR3 is CASSLQGINYGYTF. As DNA, the CDR3 is TGTGCCAGCAGCTTGCAGGGCATTAACTATGGCTACACCTTC.